This T cell receptor beta chain was found in a study of human T cells and chemical hapten exposure. Study background: Skin on the upper inner arm, around 2 cm by around 2 cm in size, was sensitized with 2% DPC. General study findings and limits: All donors were alopecia patients, so their immunity may differ from that of healthy people. PT1 expanded TCR counts and patch test score were linked, and their correlation was positive.

The CDR3 covers 12 residues. The V and J ends lost 5 bases and 5 bases, in that order; junction bases with no gene match: 4. The germline V gene encodes CDR1 DFQATT and CDR2 SNEGSKA (reference sequence). TCRdb passed the RACE reads through MiXCR, listing each CDR3 protein once. The table shows roughly 250,000 distinct CDR3 sequences, with about 8.6% occurring only once. Specified time point: pre-sensitization, week 0. Treatment: therapeutic diphenylcyclopropenone sensitization with weekly scalp DPC. This clonotype was recorded a few times. Its antigen is still unknown. The TCR comes from a woman aged 40-49 years with alopecia areata. Some clones in this sample may be carry-over from other donors' samples. J is TRBJ1-2 and V is TRBV20-1, with 8 bases aligning to TRBD1. Here the sequenced sample was whole blood, taken in connection with sensitization to the hapten diphenylcyclopropenone (DPC). The CDR3 reads CSAGQGRYGYTF. The CDR3 DNA sequence: TGCAGTGCTGGACAGGGACGATATGGCTACACCTTC.